The 12 T cell receptor beta chains in this list originate from one sample, sequenced in a study of spatial heterogeneity in lung cancer. Using its own MiXCR run on the 5' RACE reads, TCRdb lists one record per CDR3 protein. The data show about 9,800 distinct CDR3 sequences, approximately 58% seen once. The antigens these receptors bind are not known. Study outcomes and limitations: Counts of expanded intratumoral alpha and beta TCRs tracked tumor mutation counts.

The time point denotes: sample taken at primary tumor resection. The sample was lung tumor tissue, taken at surgery. All receptors derive from a female donor with early-stage non-small cell lung cancer.

Details on this clonotype: The library was designed around alpha chains, so this beta chain is a stray read whose abundance carries little weight. The chain joins TRBV29-1 to TRBJ2-7; 9 bases line up with TRBD1. Germline CDR1 SQVTM, CDR2 ANQGSEA. The CDR3 is 13 amino acids. The CDR3 nucleotides are TGCGCTGCCGGCGGACAGGGGCCCAGCGAGCAGTACTTC. Amino acid sequence: CAAGGQGPSEQYF.

Worth noting for this clonotype: This beta chain represents an off-target read in a library built for alpha chains; its size is of limited meaning. The chain combines TRBV4-1 with TRBJ1-2; TRBD1 is a possible D gene (5 bases). The CDR3 length is 13 residues. The germline gives CDR1 MGHRA, CDR2 YSYEKL. V lost 0 bases, J lost 7 bases, and 9 bases lay in between. The CDR3: CASSQEVRGGYTF. As DNA, the CDR3 is TGCGCCAGCAGCCAAGAGGTGAGGGGTGGCTACACCTTC.

As concerns this clonotype: The library was built for alpha chains, so this beta chain is an off-target read and its size means little. CDR3 in DNA: TGCGCCAGCAGCCAGACTAGCGGGAGGATCAATGAGCAGTTCTTC. Translation: CASSQTSGRINEQFF. The chain couples TRBV4-1 to TRBJ2-1, with TRBD2 matching 13 bases. Per germline, CDR1 MGHRA and CDR2 YSYEKL. J gave up 6 bases and V 3 bases, and 2 bases lay outside the gene matches. The CDR3 is 15 amino acids.

Notes on this clonotype: This beta chain was picked up by a library intended for alpha chains and is off target, so its count carries little meaning. The rearrangement links TRBV9 to TRBJ2-3; 9 bases fit TRBD2. After removal of 2 bases from V and 5 bases from J, the junction contained 6 bases not matched to a gene. Germline V CDR1 and CDR2: SGDLS, YYNGEE. CDR3 size: 15 residues. The CDR3 bases are TGTGCCAGCAGCGTGACTAGCGGACGCCAAGATACGCAGTATTTT. Translation: CASSVTSGRQDTQYF.

This clonotype was found a few times. The size of this beta chain means little, since it is a stray read in a library made for alpha chains. The V and J genes are TRBV27 and TRBJ1-1, with D uncertain. Trimming took off 6 bases at V and 0 bases at J, with 11 bases between the two ends. The CDR3 loop spans 14 amino acids. The germline V gene has CDR1 MNHEY and CDR2 SMNVEV (reference sequence). CDR3: CASRTAFMNTEAFF. CDR3 in DNA: TGTGCCAGCAGAACAGCGTTCATGAACACTGAAGCTTTCTTT.

This clonotype was seen more than once but under ten times. This beta chain is an off-target read within a library intended for alpha chains, so its frequency means little. The CDR3, as DNA: TGTGCCAGTACAGGCTTCTCTGGAAACACCATATATTTT. It is translated as CASTGFSGNTIYF. J is TRBJ1-3 and V is TRBV28, with D maybe TRBD1 (5 bases). Trimming cost V 9 bases and J 0 bases, with 9 bases left between them. The germline CDR1 and CDR2 sequences are MDHEN and SYDVKM. This CDR3 is 13 amino acids long.

This clonotype was found once. This beta chain came through as a stray read in a library set up for alpha chains, and its size says little. V and J are TRBV28 and TRBJ2-7, with 11 bases identical to TRBD2. The V segment lost 4 bases and the J segment 9 bases; nucleotides outside the gene matches: 11. This CDR3 has 15 residues. Germline CDR1 reads MDHEN; CDR2 reads SYDVKM. CDR3 DNA: TGTGCCAGCAGTTCACAACTAGCGGGAGATAGACGGCAGTACTTC. It translates to CASSSQLAGDRRQYF.

With respect to this clonotype: This beta chain is off target for a library built for alpha chains, so its abundance means little. The chain links TRBV5-1 to TRBJ2-2; D is ambiguous. In germline, CDR1 is SGHRS, CDR2 YFSETQ. CDR3 length: 11 amino acids. V lost 3 bases and J 7 bases, leaving 4 bases between the germline ends. The DNA for the CDR3 is TGCGCCAGCAGCTCCGACGGGGAGCTGTTTTTT. This translates into CASSSDGELFF.

As concerns this clonotype: This beta chain is off target for a library built for alpha chains, so its abundance means little. The chain has TRBV29-1 and TRBJ1-2; D is unresolved. The V gene's germline CDR1 is SQVTM and CDR2 ANQGSEA. V shed 4 bases and J shed 0 bases, with 9 bases lying between them. The CDR3 extends over 13 amino acids. The CDR3 coding sequence is TGCAGCGTTGGGACGGTGGCTAACTATGGCTACACCTTC. It yields the protein CSVGTVANYGYTF.

This clonotype was detected only once. The size of this beta chain means little, since it is a stray read in a library made for alpha chains. CDR3 coding DNA: TGTGCCACAAGAGAGCGGGGGCTAGCCAAAAACATTCAGTACTTC. It specifies CATRERGLAKNIQYF. V and J are TRBV19 and TRBJ2-4, with TRBD2 matching 8 bases. Germline assignment: CDR1 LNHDA and CDR2 SQIVND (reference sequence). The CDR3 runs 15 residues. Trimming cost V 10 bases and J 0 bases; bases outside gene matches: 8.

By frequency in the sample, this clonotype is medium-sized. The library was designed around alpha chains, so this beta chain is a stray read whose abundance carries little weight. The chain combines TRBV5-1 with TRBJ2-5; TRBD2 is a possible D gene (5 bases). Trimming shortened V by 0 bases and J by 4 bases, and 13 bases separated the two germline ends. This CDR3 contains 15 residues. Germline CDR1 is SGHRS and CDR2 is YFSETQ. CDR3 residues: CASSLGLALRETQYF. The CDR3, as DNA: TGCGCCAGCAGCTTGGGGCTAGCATTACGAGAGACCCAGTACTTC.

This clonotype is judged large (0.1 to 1%). Found in a library prepared for alpha chains, this beta chain is an off-target read, and its abundance has little meaning. V is TRBV5-1 and J is TRBJ2-2; a weak D match, TRBD1 (5 bases). Trimming took 3 bases from V and 8 from J, leaving 35 bases between them. Germline-derived CDR1 and CDR2 are SGHRS and YFSETQ. The CDR3 is made up of 21 amino acids. CDR3: CASSSLKPAGPLTNPTGELFF. The CDR3 nucleotides are TGCGCCAGCAGCTCCCTTAAGCCGGCAGGGCCTCTCACCAACCCAACAGGGGAGCTGTTTTTT.